What follows is one T cell receptor beta chain and its context. These data come from a study of blood T cell repertoires in COVID-19. Study summary: COVID-19 samples collected from the United States, Italy and Spain covered acute and convalescent phases. The analysed material was cDNA or gDNA that came from T cells, B-cell-depleted T cells, or PBMCs.

Germline CDR1 is SEHNR and CDR2 is FQNEAQ (reference sequence). With 1 base clipped from V and 6 bases from J, the junction kept 5 bases outside the gene matches. CDR3 length: 15 residues. Original handling: Researchers report that nucleated cell counts were estimated from reference gene primer amplification. The repertoire was sequenced with immunoSEQ multiplex PCR; TCRdb's copy has only in-frame clones and lacks some. V, J and clone size are those of that table, while D and trimming were read from the DNA. The data contain around 150,000 clones, approximately 81% of them seen just once; the ten biggest clones take up less than 3.5%.

The receptor comes from a human donor with acute or convalescent COVID-19. The donor label of this sample is uncertain. The gene calls are TRBV7-9 and TRBJ2-2, with 7 bases aligning to TRBD1. The sequenced sample consisted of peripheral blood. The CDR3 coding sequence is TGTGCCAGCAGCTTAGAAAAGGGGGCTCCCGGGGAGCTGTTTTTT. This gives the protein CASSLEKGAPGELFF.